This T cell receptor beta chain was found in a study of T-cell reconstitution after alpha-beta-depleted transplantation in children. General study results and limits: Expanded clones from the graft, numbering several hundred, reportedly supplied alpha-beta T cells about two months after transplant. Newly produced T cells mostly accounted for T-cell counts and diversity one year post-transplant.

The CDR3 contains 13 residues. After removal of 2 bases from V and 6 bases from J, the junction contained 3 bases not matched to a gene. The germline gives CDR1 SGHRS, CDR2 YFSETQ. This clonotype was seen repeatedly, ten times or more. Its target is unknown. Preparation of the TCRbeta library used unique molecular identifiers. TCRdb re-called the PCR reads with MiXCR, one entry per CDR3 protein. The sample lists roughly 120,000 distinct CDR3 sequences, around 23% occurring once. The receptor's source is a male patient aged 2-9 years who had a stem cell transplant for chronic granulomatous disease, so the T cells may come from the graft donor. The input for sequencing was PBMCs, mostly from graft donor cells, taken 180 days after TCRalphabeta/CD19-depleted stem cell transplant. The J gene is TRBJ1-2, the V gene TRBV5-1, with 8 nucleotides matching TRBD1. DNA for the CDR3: TGCGCCAGCAGCTTTGGACAGGGACATGGCTACACCTTC. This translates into CASSFGQGHGYTF.